The clone carrying this T cell receptor (beta chain) was observed once. Germline CDR1 reads MGHRA; CDR2 reads YSYEKL. V dropped 4 bases and J dropped 5; count of bases not matched to a gene: 10. The CDR3 is 15 residues long. Patients in Seattle were enrolled during active infection, then followed longitudinally. The data were taken from a study of blood T cell repertoires in COVID-19. Looking at the study overall: Whether acute or convalescent, the COVID-19 samples came from the United States, Italy and Spain. Sources were T cells, B-cell-depleted T cells, or PBMCs; the material itself was cDNA or gDNA.

The assay was immunoSEQ multiplex PCR, and TCRdb's table has in-frame clones only and misses some. The sample shows fewer than 150,000 clones, more than 80% of them seen only once. V is TRBV4-1 and J is TRBJ1-2, with 7 bases aligning to TRBD1. The sequenced sample consisted of peripheral blood. The receptor's source is a woman aged 60-75 years with COVID-19, enrolled during active disease. The CDR3 loop is CASSPRQGQGYGYTF. The CDR3 bases are TGCGCCAGCAGCCCCCGACAGGGCCAAGGGTATGGCTACACCTTC.